What follows are 21 T cell receptor beta chains derived from one specimen sequenced in a study of T cell responses to AZD1222 COVID-19 vaccine. Sequencing was performed with immunoSEQ multiplex PCR; in TCRdb, only in-frame clones are kept and a portion is missing. Found here are about 180,000 clones, about nine tenths of them singletons; the top ten hold around 1.9%. The sample here was peripheral blood, taken 28 days after the second AZD1222 dose. All receptors derive from an adult who received the AZD1222 COVID-19 vaccine.

The chain carries TRBV30 and TRBJ2-7; D perhaps matches TRBD1 (5 bases). Germline CDR1 reads GTSNPN; CDR2 reads SVGIG (reference sequence). Trimming pared 2 bases from V and 0 bases from J, leaving 17 bases between. The CDR3 is 16 residues long. CDR3 sequence reads: CAWSQRQPISSYEQYF. CDR3 nucleotides: TGTGCCTGGAGTCAACGACAGCCGATTAGCTCCTACGAGCAGTACTTC.

The chain carries TRBV19 and TRBJ2-1, with TRBD2 as a possible D gene (5 bases). CDR3 size: 15 residues. CDR1 is LNHDA and CDR2 is SQIVND in the germline V gene (reference sequence). The V gene lost 3 bases and the J gene lost 0 bases, with 9 bases spanning the gap. CDR3 nucleotide sequence: TGTGCCAGTAGTATGTGGGAGAGCTCCTACAATGAGCAGTTCTTC. It yields the protein CASSMWESSYNEQFF.

The CDR3 DNA is TGTGCCAGCAGTTTAATGCCTTTTGCGGGACTAGAGCAGTTCTTC. Translating it yields CASSLMPFAGLEQFF. The rearrangement joins TRBV27 to TRBJ2-1, with 7 bases fitting TRBD2. V was clipped by 2 bases and J by 10 bases; unmatched bases: 11. Germline-derived CDR1 and CDR2 are MNHEY and SMNVEV (reference sequence). This CDR3 comprises 15 residues.

The chain couples TRBV7-2 to TRBJ2-3; 15 nucleotides line up with TRBD2. The CDR3 length is 16 residues. Germline-derived CDR1 and CDR2 are SGHTA and FQGNSA. After removal of 3 bases from V and 6 bases from J, the junction contained 4 bases not matched to a gene. This chain's CDR3 is CASSLGTSGRMDTQYF. CDR3 bases: TGTGCCAGCAGCTTGGGGACTAGCGGGAGGATGGATACGCAGTATTTT.

The V gene is TRBV7-8, the J gene TRBJ1-2; D may be TRBD1 (5 bases). V was shortened by 4 bases and J by 2 bases, with 11 bases between the two germline ends. The CDR3 extends over 14 amino acids. Germline assignment: CDR1 SGHVS and CDR2 FQNEAQ. The CDR3 region is CASSSPGLNYGYTF. CDR3 DNA: TGTGCCAGCAGCTCCCCGGGACTAAACTATGGCTACACCTTC.

CDR3 sequence (DNA): TGTGCCAGCAGCCCAAGTACAGTCTACGAGCAGTACTTC. Translating gives CASSPSTVYEQYF. This chain links TRBV12-3 or TRBV12-4 with TRBJ2-7; D is unclear. The CDR3 is made up of 13 amino acids. V was pared by 6 bases and J by 3 bases, with 12 bases between.

The V gene is TRBV6-1, the J gene TRBJ1-4, with TRBD1 matching over 10 bases. J lost 8 bases, V lost 3 bases, and 6 bases had no gene match. This CDR3 comprises 15 residues. Looked up from germline, CDR1 is MNHNS and CDR2 is SASEGT. The CDR3 reads CASSDDRGLWEKLFF. CDR3 bases: TGTGCCAGCAGTGACGACAGGGGGCTTTGGGAAAAACTGTTTTTT.

The chain has TRBV7-9 and TRBJ2-3, with D hard to call. Between the trimmed V and J ends, which lost 1 base and 4 bases, there was a span of 9 bases. Per the germline V gene, CDR1 is SEHNR and CDR2 is FQNEAQ (reference sequence). This CDR3 comprises 14 residues. The CDR3 spells CASSLGNPADTQYF. CDR3 nucleotide sequence: TGTGCCAGCAGCTTAGGAAACCCCGCAGATACGCAGTATTTT.

This chain links TRBV10-3 with TRBJ1-2; D gene uncertain. CDR1 is ENHRY and CDR2 is SYGVKD in the germline V gene. The CDR3 is 13 amino acids. V was shortened by 8 bases and J by 8 bases, with 18 bases between the two germline ends. The CDR3 DNA reads as TGTGCCATCCAAAGCGAATGGGCCGAAGGCTACACCTTC. This sequence encodes CAIQSEWAEGYTF.

The J gene is TRBJ1-5, the V gene TRBV2, with 7 bases fitting TRBD1. Germline values: CDR1 SNHLY, CDR2 FYNNEI. This CDR3 is 15 amino acids long. The J segment lost 6 bases and the V segment lost 3 bases, leaving 8 bases of the junction unmatched. The CDR3 here is CASSDEGGWSQPQHF. CDR3 DNA sequence: TGTGCCAGCAGTGACGAAGGGGGCTGGAGTCAGCCCCAGCATTTT.

Here the CDR3 reads CASSLYAGNTGELFF. The CDR3 nucleotides are TGTGCCAGCAGCTTATATGCGGGGAACACCGGGGAGCTGTTTTTT. The V and J genes are TRBV7-3 and TRBJ2-2; a weak D match, TRBD2 (5 bases). Germline assignment: CDR1 SGHTA and CDR2 FQGTGA. Trimming stripped 2 bases from V and 1 base from J, with 8 bases between. The CDR3 runs 15 residues.

This chain connects TRBV4-1 to TRBJ1-4; no definite D call. The ends were cut back, 4 bases at V and 7 bases at J, with 13 bases in the middle. This CDR3 comprises 14 residues. From germline, CDR1 is MGHRA and CDR2 YSYEKL. CDR3 amino acids: CASSLVGGFEKLFF. In DNA, the CDR3 is TGCGCCAGCAGCCTTGTCGGCGGATTTGAAAAACTGTTTTTT.

As regards this clone: At one end the junction does not follow the germline gene, possibly because of a read error. V usage is TRBV3-1 (or the pseudogene TRBV3-2) and J usage is TRBJ1-3, with unresolved D. The V gene's germline CDR1 is LGHDT and CDR2 YNNKEL (reference sequence). The CDR3 loop spans 14 amino acids. DNA for the CDR3: TGTGCCAGCAGCCAAGAGAAGGTGGAAGCAAGGTGGGATTTT. Translated, it gives CASSQEKVEARWDF.

The rearrangement uses TRBV6-6 and TRBJ1-4; 9 nucleotides agree with TRBD1. The ends lost 5 bases at V and 0 bases at J; junction bases unmatched: 7. Germline CDR1 and CDR2: MNHNY and SVGAGI (reference sequence). The CDR3 contains 17 residues. CDR3 amino acids: CASSPGTGPATNEKLFF. CDR3 nucleotides: TGTGCCAGCAGTCCGGGGACAGGGCCTGCAACTAATGAAAAACTGTTTTTT.

The rearrangement joins TRBV10-3 to TRBJ1-2, with 9 bases identical to TRBD1. This CDR3 has 13 residues. The trim removed 11 bases at V and 3 bases at J, leaving 7 bases unmatched. Germline V gives CDR1 ENHRY, CDR2 SYGVKD. In DNA form, the CDR3 reads TGTGCCTCGACGGGACAGGGAGACTATGGCTACACCTTC. This sequence encodes CASTGQGDYGYTF.

The chain joins TRBV21-1 to TRBJ2-1; TRBD1, the D gene given by the table, was not confirmed from the DNA. TRBV21-1 is a known pseudogene. This CDR3 has 14 residues. The CDR3 DNA is TGTGCCAGCACCACTACTCACAGGGGGAATGAGCAGTTCTTC. Translation: CASTTTHRGNEQFF.

This rearrangement joins TRBV4-3 to TRBJ1-1; possibly TRBD1 for D (5 bases). From germline, CDR1 is LGHNA and CDR2 YSLEER. CDR3 length: 16 amino acids. Trimming stripped 1 base from V and 1 base from J, with 13 bases between. This chain's CDR3 is CASSQGQGLANTEAFF. The CDR3 DNA reads TGCGCCAGCAGCCAAGGGCAGGGTCTAGCGAACACTGAAGCTTTCTTT.

The sample holds one count of this clone. The genes are TRBV19 and TRBJ1-5; TRBD1 agrees at 9 bases. CDR1 is LNHDA, CDR2 SQIVND, per germline (reference sequence). V dropped 4 bases and J dropped 4; count of bases not matched to a gene: 11. CDR3 length: 17 residues. CDR3 in DNA: TGTGCCAGTAGTACCGAGAGAACCGGGACAGGGAATCAGCCCCAGCATTTT. It encodes CASSTERTGTGNQPQHF.

CDR3 coding DNA: TGTGCCAGCACCAACTCGATGGACAGAAGTTCACCCCTCCACTTT. Translation: CASTNSMDRSSPLHF. This chain joins TRBV6-5 and TRBJ1-6; D might be TRBD1 (6 bases). Germline lookup yields CDR1 MNHEY and CDR2 SVGAGI. The CDR3 is 15 residues long. Trimming removed 7 bases at V and 9 bases at J, with 19 bases between.

This chain connects TRBV5-1 to TRBJ2-7; D call uncertain. The CDR3 length is 14 residues. Per the germline V gene, CDR1 is SGHRS and CDR2 is YFSETQ. The V end was cut by 2 bases, the J end by 2 bases, with 11 bases between. CDR3 sequence: CASSFGPTPYEQYF. CDR3 nucleotides: TGCGCCAGCAGCTTCGGCCCAACCCCCTACGAGCAGTACTTC.

V usage is TRBV27 and J usage is TRBJ2-2; 7 nucleotides align to TRBD1. With V trimmed by 4 bases and J by 1 base, 6 bases remained unmatched. The CDR3 has 16 residues. The germline V gene encodes CDR1 MNHEY and CDR2 SMNVEV (reference sequence). CDR3 amino acids: CASSSRTGLNTGELFF. CDR3 nucleotides: TGTGCCAGCAGTTCAAGGACAGGTTTGAACACCGGGGAGCTGTTTTTT.